Shown below are 28 T cell receptor beta chains from a single sample sequenced in a study of blood T cell repertoires in COVID-19. Sequencing used immunoSEQ multiplex PCR; TCRdb keeps in-frame clones, though not all of them. This sample carries some 150,000 clones, almost 90% of them seen once, and the ten largest clones take 1.5% to 1.7%. The sequencing sample was made of peripheral blood. These receptor sequences come from a woman aged 60-75 years with acute or convalescent COVID-19.

The chain joins TRBV7-8 to TRBJ2-7; TRBD2 is a possible D gene (5 bases). The V end was cut by 5 bases, the J end by 0 bases, with 17 bases between. Germline CDR1 and CDR2: SGHVS and FQNEAQ. The CDR3 spans 16 residues. In DNA form, the CDR3 reads TGTGCCAGCAGCCTAGAGGGAGCCCGCATCTCCTACGAGCAGTACTTC. Translated, it gives CASSLEGARISYEQYF.

V gene TRBV4-1 combines with J gene TRBJ1-3; 7 bases are a match to TRBD1. This CDR3 comprises 18 residues. J was trimmed by 0 bases and V by 0 bases; bases with no gene match: 8. Germline V gives CDR1 MGHRA, CDR2 YSYEKL. CDR3 in DNA: TGCGCCAGCAGCCAAGATCGGGACAGCTTAATCTCTGGAAACACCATATATTTT. This gives the protein CASSQDRDSLISGNTIYF.

The chain employs TRBV19 and TRBJ2-3; TRBD1 agrees at 7 bases. V lost 7 bases to trimming and J lost 3 bases; unmatched junction nucleotides: 13. In germline, CDR1 is LNHDA, CDR2 SQIVND (reference sequence). This CDR3 is 16 amino acids long. This chain's CDR3 is CASTDPGWGQTDTQYF. CDR3 coding DNA: TGTGCCAGTACCGATCCCGGCTGGGGACAGACAGATACGCAGTATTTT.

The rearrangement links TRBV10-3 to TRBJ2-7, with D maybe TRBD1 (7 bases). Germline values: CDR1 ENHRY, CDR2 SYGVKD. The CDR3 is 15 residues long. The ends were cut back, 8 bases at V and 3 bases at J, with 20 bases in the middle. The CDR3 reads CAISPGGQGGYEQYF. CDR3 DNA sequence: TGTGCCATCTCCCCAGGGGGGCAGGGCGGCTACGAGCAGTACTTC.

V is TRBV28 and J is TRBJ2-7; perhaps TRBD1 as D (6 bases). The CDR3 extends over 13 amino acids. The germline gives CDR1 MDHEN, CDR2 SYDVKM. Trimming pared 8 bases from V and 4 bases from J, leaving 15 bases between. The CDR3 bases are TGTGCCAGCCTCAGGACAGATCCTTACGAGCAGTACTTC. Translated: CASLRTDPYEQYF.

This clone appeared a single time. The chain uses TRBV3-1 (or the pseudogene TRBV3-2) and TRBJ1-6; 9 nucleotides align to TRBD1. J lost 0 bases, V lost 3 bases, and 6 bases had no gene match. This CDR3 spans 18 amino acids. CDR1 is LGHDT and CDR2 is YNNKEL in the germline V gene (reference sequence). The CDR3 loop reads CASSHTGQGGSYNSPLHF. CDR3 nucleotide sequence: TGTGCCAGCAGCCACACGGGACAGGGAGGCTCCTATAATTCACCCCTCCACTTT.

CDR3 DNA: TGTGCCAGCAGCCAAGATCTCTTGCGGAGCATAGGTTTCTCCTACGAGCAGTACTTC. This sequence encodes CASSQDLLRSIGFSYEQYF. This chain joins TRBV4-2 and TRBJ2-7; the D is unclear. Trimming removed 0 bases at V and 0 bases at J, with 21 bases between. This CDR3 is 19 amino acids long. CDR1 LGHNA and CDR2 YNFKEQ come from the germline V gene.

V and J are TRBV27 and TRBJ1-5; possibly TRBD1 for D (5 bases). Germline CDR1 and CDR2: MNHEY and SMNVEV (reference sequence). Deletions cut 3 bases from V and 5 bases from J, with 8 bases between. The CDR3 consists of 13 residues. The CDR3 loop reads CASSFSGYQPQHF. The CDR3 DNA is TGTGCCAGCAGTTTTTCAGGGTATCAGCCCCAGCATTTT.

J is TRBJ2-2 and V is TRBV6-6, with D possibly matching TRBD2 (6 bases). The CDR3 has 14 amino acids. Trimming took off 9 bases at V and 0 bases at J, with 11 bases between the two ends. Germline V gene sequence: CDR1 MNHNY, CDR2 SVGAGI (reference sequence). The CDR3 is CASSGTPNTGELFF. The CDR3 region has the DNA TGTGCCAGTTCCGGGACTCCGAACACCGGGGAGCTGTTTTTT.

The V call is TRBV10-1, the J call TRBJ1-6, with 7 bases aligning to TRBD1. CDR3 length: 17 residues. V gave up 2 bases and J gave up 3 bases; unmatched junction bases: 7. The germline CDR1 and CDR2 sequences are WNHNN and SYGVQD (reference sequence). Here the CDR3 reads CASSETRQGGYNSPLHF. CDR3 sequence (DNA): TGCGCCAGCAGTGAGACCCGACAGGGTGGCTATAATTCACCCCTCCACTTT.

This clone was recorded once. The chain combines TRBV27 with TRBJ1-6; D call uncertain. The CDR3 is 15 residues long. In germline, CDR1 is MNHEY, CDR2 SMNVEV (reference sequence). V was clipped by 9 bases and J by 0 bases, with 12 bases between them. The CDR3 loop reads CASPQRSSYNSPLHF. CDR3 nucleotide sequence: TGTGCCAGTCCACAGCGGAGCTCCTATAATTCACCCCTCCACTTT.

The chain is built from TRBV7-2 and TRBJ1-5; D gene ambiguous. Germline V CDR1 and CDR2: SGHTA, FQGNSA. This CDR3 spans 15 amino acids. The V and J ends lost 11 bases and 0 bases respectively, with 17 bases between them. The CDR3 coding sequence is TGTGCCTCCCAGACGAGGGCTTATAGCAATCAGCCCCAGCATTTT. It specifies CASQTRAYSNQPQHF. The variable domain in full, with the rest retrieved from reference TRBV7-2 and TRBJ1-5, is GAGVSQSPSNKVTEKGKDVELRCDPISGHTALYWYRQSLGQGLEFLIYFQGNSAPDKSGLPSDRFSAERTGGSVSTLTIQRTQQEDSAVYLCASQTRAYSNQPQHFGDGTRLSIL.

The chain is built from TRBV24-1 and TRBJ1-2; TRBD1 matches at 8 bases. The germline V gene encodes CDR1 KGHDR and CDR2 SFDVKD. J gave up 3 bases and V 3 bases, and 8 bases lay outside the gene matches. The CDR3 is 16 amino acids. CDR3 residues: CATSDRNMGQDYGYTF. The DNA of the CDR3 is TGTGCCACCAGTGATCGCAATATGGGACAGGACTATGGCTACACCTTC.

This clone was recorded once. This rearrangement joins TRBV5-1 to TRBJ1-3; 7 positions match TRBD1. The CDR3 runs to 14 residues. Germline V gene data show CDR1 as SGHRS and CDR2 as YFSETQ. V shed 0 bases and J 3 bases; nucleotides not matched to a gene: 0. CDR3 DNA: TGCGCCAGCAGCTTGGGGGACAGTGGAAACACCATATATTTT. This encodes CASSLGDSGNTIYF.

The J gene is TRBJ1-2, the V gene TRBV27; 9 bases are a match to TRBD1. CDR3 length: 14 amino acids. CDR1 and CDR2 (germline): MNHEY, SMNVEV (reference sequence). Trimming at V came to 7 bases and at J to 7 bases, leaving 10 bases not matched to a gene. In nucleotides, the CDR3 is TGTGCCAGCACCGACGGGACAGGGAGTTTTGGCTACACCTTC. It yields the protein CASTDGTGSFGYTF.

The chain carries TRBV30 and TRBJ1-2; D gene ambiguous. CDR1 is GTSNPN and CDR2 is SVGIG in the germline V gene (reference sequence). The CDR3 loop spans 13 amino acids. V lost 2 bases and J lost 1, with 8 bases in between. The CDR3 is CAWSIGINYGYTF. CDR3 bases: TGTGCCTGGAGTATTGGCATTAACTATGGCTACACCTTC. The full variable domain, rest sourced from reference TRBV30 and TRBJ1-2, is SQTIHQWPATLVQPVGSPLSLECTVEGTSNPNLYWYRQAAGRGLQLLFYSVGIGQISSEVPQNLSASRPQDRQFILSSKKLLLSDSGFYLCAWSIGINYGYTFGSGTRLTVV.

V usage is TRBV7-9 and J usage is TRBJ2-5; a possible D gene is TRBD1 (5 bases). CDR1 is SEHNR and CDR2 is FQNEAQ in the germline V gene (reference sequence). This CDR3 is 14 amino acids long. The V end lost 1 base, the J end lost 0 bases, and 6 bases lay between the germline ends. CDR3 nucleotides: TGTGCCAGCAGCTTAGACAGGTACCAAGAGACCCAGTACTTC. Encoded protein: CASSLDRYQETQYF. The complete variable domain, with remaining parts taken from reference TRBV7-9 and TRBJ2-5, reads DTGVSQNPRHKITKRGQNVTFRCDPISEHNRLYWYRQTLGQGPEFLTYFQNEAQLEKSRLLSDRFSAERPKGSFSTLEIQRTEQGDSAMYLCASSLDRYQETQYFGPGTRLLVL.

The chain uses TRBV19 and TRBJ1-6; tentatively, D is TRBD1 (6 bases). This CDR3 has 15 amino acids. With 8 bases removed from V and 6 bases from J, the gap between germline ends came to 17 bases. Per the germline V gene, CDR1 is LNHDA and CDR2 is SQIVND (reference sequence). The CDR3 DNA sequence: TGTGCCAGTCACTTTGGGGGCCCAGGTAATTCACCCCTCCACTTT. It specifies CASHFGGPGNSPLHF. Variable domain in full (rest from reference TRBV19 and TRBJ1-6): DGGITQSPKYLFRKEGQNVTLSCEQNLNHDAMYWYRQDPGQGLRLIYYSQIVNDFQKGDIAEGYSVSREKKESFPLTVTSAQKNPTAFYLCASHFGGPGNSPLHFGNGTRLTVT.

This chain joins TRBV27 and TRBJ1-2; maybe TRBD1 (6 bases). CDR1 and CDR2 (germline): MNHEY, SMNVEV (reference sequence). CDR3 length equals 15 residues. Trimming removed 2 bases from V and 4 bases from J, with 14 bases in between. The CDR3 loop is CASSLRGRGVYGYTF. The CDR3 coding sequence is TGTGCCAGCAGTTTAAGGGGCAGGGGCGTCTATGGCTACACCTTC.

The V gene is TRBV28, the J gene TRBJ1-6; D remains unclear. Trimming shortened V by 4 bases and J by 0 bases, and 13 bases separated the two germline ends. Germline-derived CDR1 and CDR2 are MDHEN and SYDVKM. The CDR3 runs to 17 residues. CDR3 in amino acids: CASSSRDWSSYNSPLHF. CDR3 DNA: TGTGCCAGCAGTTCCAGAGACTGGAGCTCCTATAATTCACCCCTCCACTTT.

The chain carries TRBV4-1 and TRBJ1-6, with 8 bases aligning to TRBD1. In germline, CDR1 is MGHRA, CDR2 YSYEKL. The ends lost 1 base at V and 0 bases at J; junction bases unmatched: 2. This CDR3 has 17 residues. The CDR3 bases are TGCGCCAGCAGCCAAGGGACAGGGACCTCCTATAATTCACCCCTCCACTTT. Translation gives CASSQGTGTSYNSPLHF.

The chain combines TRBV3-1 (or the pseudogene TRBV3-2) with TRBJ1-6; a weak D match, TRBD1 (5 bases). V lost 1 base to trimming and J lost 7 bases, with 8 bases between them. Germline CDR1 reads LGHDT; CDR2 reads YNNKEL (reference sequence). The CDR3 is made up of 14 amino acids. This chain's CDR3 is CASSQAGRNSPLHF. As DNA, the CDR3 is TGTGCCAGCAGCCAAGCAGGGCGCAATTCACCCCTCCACTTT.

V is TRBV18 and J is TRBJ1-4; D gene ambiguous. The CDR3 consists of 18 residues. V lost 5 bases and J lost 6, with 25 bases in between. Germline lookup yields CDR1 KGHSH and CDR2 LQKENI. This chain's CDR3 is CASSTLLGQRTRDEKLFF. The DNA for the CDR3 is TGTGCCAGCTCAACGTTACTGGGCCAAAGAACTAGGGATGAAAAACTGTTTTTT.

The J gene is TRBJ1-5, the V gene TRBV24-1, with D unresolved. Germline V gives CDR1 KGHDR, CDR2 SFDVKD. Trimming pared 2 bases from V and 7 bases from J, leaving 11 bases between. This CDR3 is 14 amino acids long. Written as DNA, the CDR3 is TGTGCCACCAGTGATTGGACTGAGGACCAGCCCCAGCATTTT. Its protein product is CATSDWTEDQPQHF.

V and J are TRBV6-2 or TRBV6-3 and TRBJ1-1; D perhaps matches TRBD1 (6 bases). Germline lookup yields CDR1 MNHEY and CDR2 SVGEGT. The CDR3 has 15 amino acids. Deletions cut 0 bases from V and 11 bases from J, with 19 bases between. CDR3 coding DNA: TGTGCCAGCAGTTACTCGAGGGGGACGAGAAATGGTGCTTTCTTT. It encodes CASSYSRGTRNGAFF.

This chain uses TRBV21-1 with TRBJ1-5; the table's TRBD1 call for D was not verified on the DNA. TRBV21-1 is described as a pseudogene. The CDR3 loop spans 17 amino acids. CDR3 sequence: CASSNRDRETFNQPQHF. The CDR3 nucleotides read TGTGCCAGCAGCAACCGGGACAGGGAAACCTTCAATCAGCCCCAGCATTTT.

The rearrangement uses TRBV7-9 and TRBJ2-7, with a weak D call TRBD1 (6 bases). Germline CDR1 and CDR2: SEHNR and FQNEAQ (reference sequence). The germline V and J ends were trimmed by 1 base and 3 bases, with 13 bases remaining between them. CDR3 length: 15 amino acids. The CDR3 loop is CASSLVTGQNYEQYF. The CDR3 DNA reads TGTGCCAGCAGCTTAGTAACGGGACAAAACTACGAGCAGTACTTC.

This sequence joins TRBV6-1 and TRBJ2-7; D unclear. V lost 2 bases to trimming and J lost 2 bases, with 7 bases between them. Germline CDR1 is MNHNS and CDR2 is SASEGT. The CDR3 runs 13 residues. This CDR3 is CASSENRAYEQYF. CDR3 DNA sequence: TGTGCCAGCAGTGAAAACAGAGCCTACGAGCAGTACTTC.